The source of this T cell receptor beta chain is a study of blood T cell repertoires in COVID-19. Study background: There were acute and convalescent COVID-19 samples, and they came from the United States, Italy and Spain. Sources were T cells, B-cell-depleted T cells, or PBMCs; the material itself was cDNA or gDNA.

Original methodology: Reference gene primer amplification gave estimated nucleated cell counts. The method was immunoSEQ multiplex PCR; TCRdb's version includes in-frame clones alone and lacks a portion of them. V and J calls and clone size are as listed in that table; D and trimming were resolved from the DNA. The sample yields 75,000 to 90,000 clones, about four fifths seen once. The sample taken for sequencing was peripheral blood. This sequence originates from a woman aged 40 to 50 with active or convalescent COVID-19.

CDR3 sequence: CASSLTGGGGGSYEQYF. The CDR3 DNA reads TGTGCCAGCAGCTTAACTGGAGGCGGCGGGGGCTCCTACGAGCAGTACTTC. The chain employs TRBV7-2 and TRBJ2-7; TRBD2 matches 7 bases. The CDR3 spans 17 residues. Per germline, CDR1 SGHTA and CDR2 FQGNSA. V lost 2 bases to trimming and J lost 0 bases; unmatched junction nucleotides: 10.